Listed here is a single T cell receptor beta chain. The entry originates in a study of blood T cell repertoires in COVID-19. Original processing methods: Reference gene primer amplification yielded estimated nucleated cell counts. Some clones are missing from TCRdb's copy, which holds only in-frame ones; the method was immunoSEQ multiplex PCR. D and trimming were read from the DNA, whereas the V and J calls and clone size are those reported in that table. The sample lists roughly 28,000 clones, roughly 80% occurring once. The ends were cut back, 3 bases at V and 7 bases at J, with 4 bases in the middle. The CDR3 totals 12 residues. Germline V gene lookup returns CDR1 LNHDA and CDR2 SQIVND (reference sequence).

The sequence derives from a woman between 70 and 85 years old with active or convalescent COVID-19. The chain recombines TRBV19 with TRBJ1-6, with unresolved D. The sample was peripheral blood. The CDR3 DNA sequence: TGTGCCAGTAGTATCGCGAATTCACCCCTCCACTTT. This translates into CASSIANSPLHF.